Listed here are 14 T cell receptor beta chains from one sample, sequenced in a study of cytomegalovirus exposure and HLA in healthy donors. PCR amplification relied on 60 Vbeta primers (plus 13 Jbeta primers). Assay used: immunoSEQ multiplex PCR; TCRdb lists only in-frame clones, some missing. The sample records around 170,000 clones, 84% being singletons. The sequencing input was PBMCs. These receptors came from a boy between 2 and 10 years old in good health and CMV-seronegative.

This clone showed up just a few times. The V and J genes are TRBV7-9 and TRBJ2-7; 7 nucleotides agree with TRBD1. The germline gives CDR1 SEHNR, CDR2 FQNEAQ (reference sequence). Trimming at V came to 5 bases and at J to 6 bases, leaving 10 bases not matched to a gene. This CDR3 comprises 14 residues. CDR3 sequence: CASSVTGSTGEQYF. The CDR3, as DNA: TGTGCCAGCAGCGTGACAGGGAGTACTGGCGAGCAGTACTTC.

The sample holds one count of this clone. V usage is TRBV4-1 and J usage is TRBJ2-3; the D gene is possibly TRBD1 (6 bases). Germline CDR1 MGHRA, CDR2 YSYEKL. CDR3 length: 15 amino acids. Trimming shortened V by 1 base and J by 1 base, and 9 bases separated the two germline ends. The CDR3, as DNA: TGCGCCAGCAGCCAAGTCCCAGGGGGCACAGATACGCAGTATTTT. It yields the protein CASSQVPGGTDTQYF.

This clone was counted between two and nine times. The chain employs TRBV5-1 and TRBJ1-1, with D perhaps TRBD1 (5 bases). CDR3 size: 13 residues. Deletions cut 3 bases from V and 2 bases from J, with 8 bases between. Germline lookup yields CDR1 SGHRS and CDR2 YFSETQ. The CDR3 DNA reads as TGCGCCAGCAGCTCCCAGGGAAACACTGAAGCTTTCTTT. As protein: CASSSQGNTEAFF.

The chain carries TRBV10-1 and TRBJ1-3; 9 bases map to TRBD1. V lost 6 bases, J lost 0 bases, and 6 bases stayed unmatched. The germline gives CDR1 WNHNN, CDR2 SYGVQD (reference sequence). The CDR3 sequence is 16 residues long. The CDR3 bases are TGCGCCAGCAGCCGGGACAGGGATGCCTCTGGAAACACCATATATTTT. It codes for CASSRDRDASGNTIYF.

The rearrangement joins TRBV6-1 to TRBJ1-5; D possibly corresponds to TRBD1 (5 bases). This CDR3 region has 16 residues. The germline V gene encodes CDR1 MNHNS and CDR2 SASEGT. The V end was cut by 3 bases, the J end by 0 bases, with 12 bases between. The CDR3 bases are TGTGCCAGCAGTGATTCGTGGGGGGATAGCAATCAGCCCCAGCATTTT. It is translated as CASSDSWGDSNQPQHF.

The chain is built from TRBV11-2 and TRBJ2-2; 13 bases map to TRBD2. Germline values: CDR1 SGHAT, CDR2 FQNNGV. V shed 5 bases and J 6 bases; nucleotides not matched to a gene: 12. There are 18 residues in the CDR3. DNA of the CDR3: TGTGCCAGCAGCAGACTAGCGGGAGGAGATAGGAGTGCCGGGGAGCTGTTTTTT. Translating gives CASSRLAGGDRSAGELFF.

As DNA, the CDR3 is TGTGCCAGCGGACTGGGGGGGAATTCCGAAGCTTTCTTT. This gives the protein CASGLGGNSEAFF. This chain uses TRBV13 with TRBJ1-1; possibly TRBD1 for D (5 bases). The V gene lost 8 bases and the J gene lost 8 bases, with 18 bases spanning the gap. CDR1 and CDR2 (germline): PRHDT, FYEKMQ (reference sequence). CDR3 length: 13 residues.

This chain links TRBV7-9 with TRBJ1-2; 9 nucleotides align to TRBD1. Unmatched junction bases numbered 9, after V lost 4 bases and J lost 3 bases. The CDR3 spans 16 residues. In germline, CDR1 is SEHNR, CDR2 FQNEAQ (reference sequence). The CDR3: CASSYPTGGEDYGYTF. The CDR3 DNA is TGTGCCAGCAGCTACCCTACAGGGGGCGAGGACTATGGCTACACCTTC.

The genes are TRBV6-5 and TRBJ2-5; TRBD2 matches at 7 bases. The J call could be wrong; TRBJ2-7 is a better fit for the DNA end. Germline V gene data show CDR1 as MNHEY and CDR2 as SVGAGI. This CDR3 is built from 14 residues. CDR3 sequence (DNA): TGTGCCAGCAGTTATCAGCGGGGCCCCTACGAGCAGTACTTC. This gives the protein CASSYQRGPYEQYF.

V is TRBV18 and J is TRBJ1-4; no reliable D call. Per germline, CDR1 KGHSH and CDR2 LQKENI. This CDR3 is built from 17 residues. With 0 bases removed from V and 6 bases from J, the gap between germline ends came to 17 bases. The CDR3 nucleotides are TGTGCCAGCTCACCACCAGAGTCCTCTCGGGGTTATGAAAAACTGTTTTTT. Protein product: CASSPPESSRGYEKLFF.

For the CDR3, the DNA is TGCGCCAGCAGCTTGGCGGCGGGAACTACCTACAATGAGCAGTTCTTC. Translation: CASSLAAGTTYNEQFF. The chain employs TRBV5-1 and TRBJ2-1; perhaps TRBD2 as D (6 bases). Trimming removed 0 bases at V and 2 bases at J, with 12 bases between. CDR1 is SGHRS and CDR2 is YFSETQ in the germline V gene. The CDR3 sequence is 16 residues long.

The rearrangement uses TRBV29-1 and TRBJ2-5; 7 bases map to TRBD2. V shed 7 bases and J 5 bases; nucleotides not matched to a gene: 4. This CDR3 is 11 amino acids long. Germline V CDR1 and CDR2: SQVTM, ANQGSEA. The CDR3 loop reads CSGGRGETQYF. In DNA form, the CDR3 reads TGCAGCGGCGGGAGAGGCGAGACCCAGTACTTC.

The V call is TRBV7-6, the J call TRBJ2-1; 11 positions agree with TRBD2. Germline trimming cut 5 bases from V and 8 bases from J; bases unmatched to any gene: 11. The germline gives CDR1 SGHVS, CDR2 FNYEAQ. The CDR3 consists of 16 residues. CDR3 coding DNA: TGTGCCAGCAGCCTAACTACTAGCGGGAGTACGGATGAGCAGTTCTTC. Its translation: CASSLTTSGSTDEQFF.

The V gene is TRBV29-1, the J gene TRBJ2-3, with TRBD2 matching over 11 bases. Germline V gene data show CDR1 as SQVTM and CDR2 as ANQGSEA. V shed 2 bases and J 5 bases; nucleotides not matched to a gene: 9. The CDR3 spans 16 residues. This CDR3 reads CSVEKTSGSDGDTQYF. The CDR3 DNA sequence: TGCAGCGTTGAAAAAACTAGCGGGAGCGATGGAGATACGCAGTATTTT.